The 29 T cell receptor beta chains below were found in one sample sequenced in a study of blood T cells in healthy people across ages. PCR was performed a second time for roughly 7 to 12 cycles using a sample-barcoded 5' primer and a J-beta primer mix. TCRdb used MiXCR to reprocess the 5' RACE reads, holding one entry per CDR3 protein. In the table there are roughly 800,000 distinct CDR3 sequences, roughly 60% of which are singletons. The sequencing sample was made of blood. These receptor sequences come from a man aged 30 to 39 in good health.

CDR3 region: CSASLTGTEQFF. The CDR3 DNA is TGCAGTGCTAGCCTAACAGGGACTGAGCAGTTCTTC. The rearrangement links TRBV20-1 to TRBJ2-1, with a weak D call TRBD1 (6 bases). CDR3 size: 12 residues. V was cut by 3 bases and J by 9 bases, with 12 bases left in between. Germline V gene data show CDR1 as DFQATT and CDR2 as SNEGSKA (reference sequence).

This clonotype has only one observation. DNA for the CDR3: TGTGCCAGCAGCTTCATCCAGGGGGGCTACAATGAGCAGTTCTTC. This codes for CASSFIQGGYNEQFF. The chain links TRBV5-6 to TRBJ2-1; possibly TRBD1 for D (7 bases). The ends were cut back, 2 bases at V and 3 bases at J, with 12 bases in the middle. The CDR3 is 15 residues long. CDR1 and CDR2 from the germline V gene are SGHDT and YYEEEE.

This clonotype has only a few counts. The chain joins TRBV5-5 to TRBJ2-7, with D tentatively TRBD1 or TRBD2 (5 bases each). This CDR3 contains 14 residues. Germline loops: CDR1 SGHKS, CDR2 YYEKEE (reference sequence). The V and J ends lost 1 base and 5 bases respectively, with 13 bases between them. CDR3 sequence (DNA): TGTGCCAGCAGCTTGATAGGGGACGGGGACGAGCAGTACTTC. It specifies CASSLIGDGDEQYF.

This clonotype was seen a few times. J is TRBJ1-1 and V is TRBV20-1; tentatively, D is TRBD1 (6 bases). This CDR3 is built from 14 residues. In germline, CDR1 is DFQATT, CDR2 SNEGSKA (reference sequence). V gave up 0 bases and J gave up 2 bases, with 10 bases separating them. CDR3 sequence reads: CSARDFRGNTEAFF. Here the CDR3 DNA reads TGCAGTGCTAGAGACTTCAGGGGTAACACTGAAGCTTTCTTT.

This clonotype has only a few counts. The rearrangement links TRBV6-5 to TRBJ2-5; D gene unclear. V lost 2 bases and J 0 bases, leaving 1 base between the germline ends. The CDR3 is 12 residues long. Germline CDR1 reads MNHEY; CDR2 reads SVGAGI. The CDR3 loop is CASSYNQETQYF. The CDR3 DNA follows: TGTGCCAGCAGTTACAACCAAGAGACCCAGTACTTC.

This clonotype was recorded a few times. The chain carries TRBV7-2 and TRBJ2-6; 16 positions match TRBD2. The CDR3 contains 21 residues. Germline V gives CDR1 SGHTA, CDR2 FQGNSA. The J segment lost 1 base and the V segment lost 0 bases, leaving 6 bases of the junction unmatched. CDR3 amino acids: CASSLAGLAGGPMSGANVLTF. In DNA, the CDR3 is TGTGCCAGCAGCTTAGCGGGACTAGCGGGAGGGCCGATGTCTGGGGCCAACGTCCTGACTTTC. Full variable domain (remainder filled in from reference TRBV7-2 and TRBJ2-6): GAGVSQSPSNKVTEKGKDVELRCDPISGHTALYWYRQSLGQGLEFLIYFQGNSAPDKSGLPSDRFSAERTGGSVSTLTIQRTQQEDSAVYLCASSLAGLAGGPMSGANVLTFGAGSRLTVL.

This clonotype was seen more than once but under ten times. V usage is TRBV20-1 and J usage is TRBJ1-1, with 7 bases that match TRBD1. Germline V CDR1 and CDR2: DFQATT, SNEGSKA (reference sequence). CDR3 length equals 16 residues. Trimming took 4 bases from V and 5 from J; bases not matched to a gene: 16. In DNA form, the CDR3 reads TGCAGTGCTACAAACGACAGGGAGAACGGGAGGACTGAAGCTTTCTTT. Its protein is CSATNDRENGRTEAFF.

This clonotype has a handful of counts. V is TRBV5-1 and J is TRBJ2-7; D gene unclear. The CDR3 length is 15 residues. Germline-derived CDR1 and CDR2 are SGHRS and YFSETQ. The ends were cut back, 2 bases at V and 1 base at J, with 13 bases in the middle. The CDR3 DNA reads TGCGCCAGCAGCTTTGGGGATCCGTCTTCCTACGAGCAGTACTTC. This translates into CASSFGDPSSYEQYF.

This rearrangement joins TRBV7-9 to TRBJ1-1; unclear D gene. CDR3 length equals 14 residues. Trimming pared 5 bases from V and 0 bases from J, leaving 10 bases between. Germline V gene sequence: CDR1 SEHNR, CDR2 FQNEAQ (reference sequence). The CDR3 coding sequence is TGTGCCAGCAGCCCACAAGTCTTGAACACTGAAGCTTTCTTT. This translates into CASSPQVLNTEAFF.

The chain employs TRBV28 and TRBJ2-7; TRBD1 matches at 8 bases. The ends lost 6 bases at V and 8 bases at J; junction bases unmatched: 9. There are 13 residues in the CDR3. Germline lookup yields CDR1 MDHEN and CDR2 SYDVKM. CDR3 bases: TGTGCCAGCAGCACCGGACAGGGACCACAGCAGTACTTC. Its protein product is CASSTGQGPQQYF.

The V and J genes are TRBV2 and TRBJ2-1; 8 nucleotides agree with TRBD2. CDR3 length: 14 amino acids. The J segment lost 7 bases and the V segment lost 7 bases, leaving 9 bases of the junction unmatched. Germline CDR1 is SNHLY and CDR2 is FYNNEI. The DNA of the CDR3 is TGTGCCAGCATGTCGAGCGGGAGTTCGAATGAGCAGTTCTTC. Its translation is CASMSSGSSNEQFF.

The chain employs TRBV7-2 and TRBJ2-5; D uncertain. V lost 1 base and J lost 5, with 5 bases in between. From germline, CDR1 is SGHTA and CDR2 FQGNSA. The CDR3 has 12 residues. CDR3 DNA sequence: TGTGCCAGCAGCTTAGGTGCGGAGACCCAGTACTTC. Its translation is CASSLGAETQYF.

The chain joins TRBV4-1 to TRBJ2-3; possible D gene TRBD2, 5 bases. Germline CDR1 is MGHRA and CDR2 is YSYEKL. V was pared by 1 base and J by 2 bases, with 10 bases between. The CDR3 length is 15 residues. CDR3 nucleotides: TGCGCCAGCAGCCAAGTTACGGGAACCACAGATACGCAGTATTTT. Its translation: CASSQVTGTTDTQYF.

V and J are TRBV20-1 and TRBJ2-1, with TRBD2 matching 9 bases. The V segment lost 1 base and the J segment 3 bases; nucleotides outside the gene matches: 16. The CDR3 spans 19 residues. In germline, CDR1 is DFQATT, CDR2 SNEGSKA (reference sequence). CDR3 bases: TGCAGTGCTAGAGGAGGTGGGGTAGCGGGGGTGATTTTCTACAATGAGCAGTTCTTC. Its protein product is CSARGGGVAGVIFYNEQFF.

V usage is TRBV10-3 and J usage is TRBJ2-6, with unresolved D. The germline V and J ends were trimmed by 5 bases and 3 bases, with 14 bases remaining between them. This CDR3 spans 16 amino acids. CDR1 and CDR2 (germline): ENHRY, SYGVKD. The CDR3 reads CAISRGSPDGANVLTF. The CDR3 region has the DNA TGTGCCATCAGTCGCGGCTCCCCGGATGGGGCCAACGTCCTGACTTTC.

This clonotype was seen a few times. The chain combines TRBV20-1 with TRBJ2-4; a possible D gene is TRBD2 (7 bases). The end of the DNA is better explained by TRBJ2-7, so the J call may be wrong. The V gene's germline CDR1 is DFQATT and CDR2 SNEGSKA (reference sequence). This CDR3 contains 12 residues. CDR3: CSASGGRYEQYF. Written as DNA, the CDR3 is TGCAGTGCTAGCGGGGGGCGGTACGAGCAGTACTTC.

This clonotype was observed a handful of times. V and J are TRBV4-2 and TRBJ1-2; D perhaps matches TRBD1 (5 bases). The CDR3 runs 15 residues. V lost 0 bases to trimming and J lost 6 bases, with 14 bases between them. Germline lookup yields CDR1 LGHNA and CDR2 YNFKEQ. The CDR3 spells CASSQEGDGGNGYTF. The CDR3 DNA follows: TGTGCCAGCAGCCAAGAGGGGGATGGGGGAAATGGCTACACCTTC.

This clonotype showed up just a few times. This chain joins TRBV4-3 and TRBJ2-5, with a weak D call TRBD2 (5 bases). V was trimmed by 4 bases and J by 8 bases, leaving 14 bases between them. Germline V gene data show CDR1 as LGHNA and CDR2 as YSLEER. CDR3 size: 13 residues. DNA for the CDR3: TGCGCCAGCAGCCCGGAGGTCCGGGGAACCCAGTACTTC. It is translated as CASSPEVRGTQYF.

The genes are TRBV20-1 and TRBJ2-3, with D maybe TRBD2 (5 bases). Germline assignment: CDR1 DFQATT and CDR2 SNEGSKA (reference sequence). The CDR3 runs 13 residues. CDR3 amino acids: CSAVPGNTDTQYF. DNA for the CDR3: TGCAGCGCCGTGCCCGGGAACACAGATACGCAGTATTTT.

This sequence joins TRBV7-2 and TRBJ2-3; D call uncertain. From germline, CDR1 is SGHTA and CDR2 FQGNSA. The V end lost 0 bases, the J end lost 1 base, and 8 bases lay between the germline ends. The CDR3 sequence is 15 residues long. The CDR3 nucleotides are TGTGCCAGCAGCTTAGCCGTCGCGGGCACAGATACGCAGTATTTT. It encodes CASSLAVAGTDTQYF.

With regard to this clonotype: An end of the junction does not agree with germline; a read error may underlie this. This chain connects TRBV4-2 to TRBJ1-5; unclear D gene. Germline V gene sequence: CDR1 LGHNA, CDR2 YNFKEQ. The CDR3 spans 14 residues. Here the CDR3 reads CVSSQVDPGQPQHF. CDR3 bases: TGTGTCAGCAGCCAGGTAGACCCGGGGCAGCCCCAGCATTTT.

The rearrangement joins TRBV11-2 to TRBJ2-1; TRBD2 matches at 13 bases. The germline V gene has CDR1 SGHAT and CDR2 FQNNGV. V was clipped by 6 bases and J by 9 bases; unmatched bases: 8. This CDR3 contains 15 residues. The CDR3 protein is CASSRRTSGGGEQFF. The CDR3 region has the DNA TGTGCCAGCAGTCGACGGACTAGCGGGGGCGGTGAGCAGTTCTTC.

V usage is TRBV20-1 and J usage is TRBJ1-2; D might be TRBD1 (6 bases). Germline V gives CDR1 DFQATT, CDR2 SNEGSKA (reference sequence). This CDR3 is built from 12 residues. Trimming removed 6 bases from V and 8 bases from J, with 16 bases in between. The DNA for the CDR3 is TGCAGTGCCGAGGGACATTTGCAAGGCTACACCTTC. Amino acids: CSAEGHLQGYTF.

In its sample, this clonotype was seen a few times. V gene TRBV15 combines with J gene TRBJ1-6, with TRBD1 matching 7 bases. Per the germline V gene, CDR1 is LNHNV and CDR2 is YYDKDF (reference sequence). The CDR3 loop spans 16 amino acids. V was pared by 1 base and J by 9 bases, with 9 bases of the junction left unmatched. The CDR3 DNA reads TGTGCCACCAGCAGAGCCCCACAGGGGAGGAGTTCACCCCTCCACTTT. As protein: CATSRAPQGRSSPLHF.

A note on this clonotype: The junction differs from germline at one of its ends, possibly a read error. V is TRBV10-1 and J is TRBJ2-3; D gene ambiguous. This CDR3 comprises 13 residues. Germline assignment: CDR1 WNHNN and CDR2 SYGVQD (reference sequence). The CDR3 DNA reads as TGCGCCAGCAGTGAGTCGGGCCGATATACGCGGTATTTT. Translated, it gives CASSESGRYTRYF.

The CDR3 coding sequence is TGTGCCAGCAGAAGCGGGGGGACAGGATTCTACGAGCAGTACTTC. It codes for CASRSGGTGFYEQYF. The V call is TRBV7-2, the J call TRBJ2-7; a possible D gene is TRBD2 (9 bases). There are 15 residues in the CDR3. Germline CDR1 and CDR2: SGHTA and FQGNSA. The ends were cut back, 6 bases at V and 3 bases at J, with 18 bases in the middle. Full variable domain (remainder filled in from reference TRBV7-2 and TRBJ2-7): GAGVSQSPSNKVTEKGKDVELRCDPISGHTALYWYRQSLGQGLEFLIYFQGNSAPDKSGLPSDRFSAERTGGSVSTLTIQRTQQEDSAVYLCASRSGGTGFYEQYFGPGTRLTVT.

The V gene is TRBV7-2, the J gene TRBJ2-5; D unclear. This CDR3 is 14 amino acids long. Germline CDR1 is SGHTA and CDR2 is FQGNSA. V was shortened by 5 bases and J by 5 bases, with 15 bases between the two germline ends. Written as DNA, the CDR3 is TGTGCCAGCAGCCCCCAGAGGAGCCTCGAGACCCAGTACTTC. Its protein is CASSPQRSLETQYF.

In this sample, this clonotype turned up once. The V gene is TRBV29-1, the J gene TRBJ2-1; 7 bases are a match to TRBD2. Germline V gene lookup returns CDR1 SQVTM and CDR2 ANQGSEA. The CDR3 totals 12 residues. V lost 6 bases to trimming and J lost 3 bases; unmatched junction nucleotides: 2. The CDR3 bases are TGCAGCGTAAGCGGGGACTACAATGAGCAGTTCTTC. It is translated as CSVSGDYNEQFF.

The chain recombines TRBV4-3 with TRBJ2-1; 9 bases are a match to TRBD2. V was pared by 0 bases and J by 6 bases, with 6 bases of the junction left unmatched. Germline CDR1 and CDR2: LGHNA and YSLEER. The CDR3 loop spans 16 amino acids. The CDR3 DNA follows: TGCGCCAGCAGCCAAGATCCCTGGCGGGAGGGCAATGAGCAGTTCTTC. Its protein is CASSQDPWREGNEQFF.